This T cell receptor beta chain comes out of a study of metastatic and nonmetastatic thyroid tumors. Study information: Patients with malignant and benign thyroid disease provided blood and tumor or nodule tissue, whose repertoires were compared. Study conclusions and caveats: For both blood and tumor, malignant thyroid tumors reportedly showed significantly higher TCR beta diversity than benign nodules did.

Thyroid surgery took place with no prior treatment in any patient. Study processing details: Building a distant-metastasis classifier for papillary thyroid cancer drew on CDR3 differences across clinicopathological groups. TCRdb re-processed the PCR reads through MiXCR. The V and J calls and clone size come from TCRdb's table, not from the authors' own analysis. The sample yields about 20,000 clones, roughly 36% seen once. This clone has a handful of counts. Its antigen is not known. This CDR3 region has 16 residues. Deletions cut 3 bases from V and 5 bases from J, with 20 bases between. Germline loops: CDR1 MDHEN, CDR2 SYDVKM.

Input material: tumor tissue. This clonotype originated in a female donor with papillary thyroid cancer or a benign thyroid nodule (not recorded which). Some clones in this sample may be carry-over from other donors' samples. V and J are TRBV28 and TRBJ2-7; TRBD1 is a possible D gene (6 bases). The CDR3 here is CASSLLDWTVLHEQYF. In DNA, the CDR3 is TGTGCCAGCAGTTTGCTAGATTGGACAGTCCTCCACGAGCAGTACTTC.